The next 14 T cell receptor beta chains were all read from a single sample in a study of blood T cells in healthy people across ages. A second roughly 6 to 12 cycle PCR used barcoded and J-beta primers. TCRdb itself ran the 5' RACE reads through MiXCR, one entry per CDR3 protein. Among about 780,000 distinct CDR3 sequences, roughly 25% were seen once, and the ten largest hold less than 3.5%. These data were also reused for a study on T cells of mothers and their children.

Specimen: blood. The receptors come from a boy younger than 18 in good health.

The J gene is TRBJ2-7, the V gene TRBV29-1, with no clear D. Germline lookup yields CDR1 SQVTM and CDR2 ANQGSEA. The CDR3 extends over 14 amino acids. V lost 4 bases to trimming and J lost 0 bases, with 13 bases between them. The CDR3 DNA reads TGCAGCGTTGCGGGCGCAAGAAGCTCCTACGAGCAGTACTTC. Protein sequence: CSVAGARSSYEQYF.

This clonotype was counted between two and nine times. This chain's CDR3 is CSVAGLAGQNEQFF. In nucleotides, the CDR3 is TGCAGCGTCGCCGGACTAGCGGGACAAAATGAGCAGTTCTTC. V and J are TRBV29-1 and TRBJ2-1, with 12 bases aligning to TRBD2. This CDR3 has 14 residues. V gave up 6 bases and J gave up 7 bases; unmatched junction bases: 7. The germline V gene encodes CDR1 SQVTM and CDR2 ANQGSEA.

The chain uses TRBV9 and TRBJ2-1; 7 bases agree with TRBD2. CDR3 length equals 16 residues. Trimming took 0 bases from V and 8 from J; bases not matched to a gene: 11. The V gene's germline CDR1 is SGDLS and CDR2 YYNGEE. The CDR3 DNA reads TGTGCCAGCAGCGTAGCTTCAGGACTAGGACTCGATGAGCAGTTCTTC. Residues: CASSVASGLGLDEQFF.

This clonotype was counted a few times. The chain uses TRBV7-2 and TRBJ2-7, with a possible D match to TRBD1 (6 bases). The CDR3 has 13 residues. CDR1 and CDR2 (germline): SGHTA, FQGNSA. Trimming took 0 bases from V and 6 from J, leaving 9 bases between them. Here the CDR3 reads CASSLASRGEQYF. CDR3 in DNA: TGTGCCAGCAGCTTAGCAAGCAGGGGCGAGCAGTACTTC.

The gene calls are TRBV20-1 and TRBJ2-1; 9 bases are a match to TRBD2. The CDR3 runs 17 residues. Germline V gives CDR1 DFQATT, CDR2 SNEGSKA (reference sequence). The V segment lost 5 bases and the J segment 7 bases; nucleotides outside the gene matches: 18. CDR3 DNA sequence: TGCAGTGCTCCCAAGCCCGTCGGACTAGCGCTCGGGAATGAGCAGTTCTTC. The encoded protein is CSAPKPVGLALGNEQFF.

This clonotype was counted a few times. This chain joins TRBV25-1 and TRBJ2-1; 8 bases line up with TRBD1. V dropped 0 bases and J dropped 9; count of bases not matched to a gene: 10. CDR3 length: 16 amino acids. Germline V gene data show CDR1 as MGHDK and CDR2 as SYGVNS. The CDR3 bases are TGTGCCAGCAGTGAATATCCGGGACAGGTCGATGGTGAGCAGTTCTTC. Amino acid sequence: CASSEYPGQVDGEQFF.

CDR3 amino acids: CASRIGQGGQPQHF. The CDR3 DNA reads as TGCGCCAGCAGGATCGGACAGGGGGGTCAGCCCCAGCATTTT. The chain joins TRBV4-1 to TRBJ1-5, with TRBD1 identical over 10 bases. Germline V gene sequence: CDR1 MGHRA, CDR2 YSYEKL. There are 14 residues in the CDR3. The V gene end was trimmed by 6 bases and the J gene end by 6 bases; junction bases not matched to a gene: 5.

This chain joins TRBV20-1 and TRBJ1-1; TRBD1 aligns across 7 bases. Trimming cost V 0 bases and J 11 bases; bases outside gene matches: 18. This CDR3 is 16 amino acids long. Germline V gene lookup returns CDR1 DFQATT and CDR2 SNEGSKA (reference sequence). In nucleotides, the CDR3 is TGCAGTGCTAGAGATCCCATCGGCAGGGGGACTCCGTTGGCTTTCTTT. Amino acids: CSARDPIGRGTPLAFF.

This clonotype turned up a few times. The V and J genes are TRBV7-2 and TRBJ2-3, with 11 bases identical to TRBD2. The CDR3 is made up of 16 amino acids. V lost 6 bases and J lost 4; bases outside the gene matches: 9. Looked up from germline, CDR1 is SGHTA and CDR2 is FQGNSA. CDR3 DNA sequence: TGTGCCAGCAGTTCGATAGCGGGGGGGCAGTCAGATACGCAGTATTTT. Its translation is CASSSIAGGQSDTQYF.

The chain carries TRBV5-6 and TRBJ1-2, with TRBD1 as a possible D gene (6 bases). The germline V and J ends were trimmed by 5 bases and 10 bases, with 12 bases remaining between them. Germline values: CDR1 SGHDT, CDR2 YYEEEE. The CDR3 is made up of 11 amino acids. DNA of the CDR3: TGTGCCAGCAGTCTTAGGGGGGACTACACCTTC. As protein: CASSLRGDYTF. The entire variable domain, with the rest obtained from reference TRBV5-6 and TRBJ1-2, is as follows: DAGVTQSPTHLIKTRGQQVTLRCSPKSGHDTVSWYQQALGQGPQFIFQYYEEEERQRGNFPDRFSGHQFPNYSSELNVNALLLGDSALYLCASSLRGDYTFGSGTRLTVV.

This chain connects TRBV28 to TRBJ1-1; D remains unclear. The CDR3 totals 15 residues. Germline CDR1 reads MDHEN; CDR2 reads SYDVKM. Trimming cost V 5 bases and J 0 bases, with 13 bases left between them. CDR3 in amino acids: CASSGHPGMNTEAFF. The CDR3 nucleotides are TGTGCCAGCAGTGGCCATCCGGGAATGAACACTGAAGCTTTCTTT.

The chain couples TRBV30 to TRBJ2-7; the D is unclear. CDR3 length equals 17 residues. Germline CDR1 is GTSNPN and CDR2 is SVGIG (reference sequence). Trimming left V 2 bases short and J 6 bases short, with 26 bases between. The chain's CDR3 is CAWSPEWRLIVGSEQYF. The DNA of the CDR3 is TGTGCCTGGAGTCCCGAGTGGCGACTTATTGTTGGGTCCGAGCAGTACTTC.

This clonotype was found a few times. J is TRBJ1-4 and V is TRBV2, with 9 positions matching TRBD1. The CDR3 consists of 15 residues. The germline CDR1 and CDR2 sequences are SNHLY and FYNNEI. V shed 5 bases, J shed 5 bases, and the junction held 6 bases outside the gene matches. DNA of the CDR3: TGTGCCAGCAGTCCGGACAGGGGAAAGAATGAAAAACTGTTTTTT. Translated: CASSPDRGKNEKLFF.

This clonotype was counted a few times. The chain couples TRBV7-3 to TRBJ2-1; no definite D call. The CDR3 covers 13 residues. The V gene lost 5 bases and the J gene lost 5 bases, with 10 bases spanning the gap. Germline V gene data show CDR1 as SGHTA and CDR2 as FQGTGA. CDR3 in amino acids: CASSLRHNNEQFF. DNA for the CDR3: TGTGCCAGCAGCCTTAGACATAACAATGAGCAGTTCTTC.